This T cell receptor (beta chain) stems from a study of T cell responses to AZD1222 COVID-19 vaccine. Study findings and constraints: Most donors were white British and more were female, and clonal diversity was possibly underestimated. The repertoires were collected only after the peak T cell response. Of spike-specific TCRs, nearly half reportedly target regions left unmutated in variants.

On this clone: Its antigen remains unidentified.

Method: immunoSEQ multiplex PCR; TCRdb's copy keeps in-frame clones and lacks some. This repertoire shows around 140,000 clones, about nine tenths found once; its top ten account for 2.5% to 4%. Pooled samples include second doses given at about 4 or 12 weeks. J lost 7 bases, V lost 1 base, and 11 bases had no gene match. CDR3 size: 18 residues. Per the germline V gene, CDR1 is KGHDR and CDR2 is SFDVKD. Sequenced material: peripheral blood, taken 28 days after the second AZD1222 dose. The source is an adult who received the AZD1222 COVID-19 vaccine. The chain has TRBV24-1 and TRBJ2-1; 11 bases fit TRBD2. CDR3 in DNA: TGTGCCACCAGTGATTTCCCAGAACTAGCGGGAGCCTCTAATGAGCAGTTCTTC. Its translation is CATSDFPELAGASNEQFF.